The rows below give T cell receptor beta chains drawn from one sample of a study of blood T cell repertoires in COVID-19. TCRdb's copy holds only in-frame clones and misses some; the assay was immunoSEQ multiplex PCR. Of roughly 60,000 clones listed, about two thirds are singletons. Material: peripheral blood. The source of these receptors is a woman aged 70 to 79 with COVID-19, enrolled during active disease. CDR3s include the opening cysteine and the closing phenylalanine or tryptophan. The order of the fields is V gene, J gene, CDR3 protein.

>TRBV7-9|TRBJ2-1
CASSPSSGQGSRDEQFF
>TRBV15|TRBJ1-1
CATSRAGYGRNTEAFF
>TRBV6-5|TRBJ2-1
CASSYGGTGGTEQFF
>TRBV10-2|TRBJ1-5
CASGAASNQPQHF
>TRBV2|TRBJ2-2
CASTLGQGAPGELFF
>TRBV7-9|TRBJ1-2
CASSLGGGPNYGYTF
>TRBV18|TRBJ2-5
CASSPTGPRETQYF
>TRBV14|TRBJ2-5
CASSQDSSQETQYF
>TRBV10-3|TRBJ2-1
CAIRTGTGGNEQFF
>TRBV7-9|TRBJ1-1
CASRPMGGPRNTEAFF
>TRBV25-1|TRBJ2-5
CASSPGGAGTTETQYF
>TRBV6-4|TRBJ2-1
CASSDSETSGVMFF
>TRBV6-1|TRBJ1-2
CASSEAGLGQGGYTF
>TRBV2|TRBJ1-3
CASKTSARTDTIYF
>TRBV7-9|TRBJ2-2
CASSTGQFANTGELFF
>TRBV6-2/TRBV6-3|TRBJ2-3
CASSPTSGSTDTQYF
>TRBV12-3/TRBV12-4|TRBJ2-7
CASSFATGREQYF
>TRBV5-1|TRBJ2-2
CASNREGGTGELFF
>TRBV6-5|TRBJ2-7
CASSWGQGPYEQYF
>TRBV5-4|TRBJ1-6
CASSSPTSGSPLHF
>TRBV7-8|TRBJ2-7
CASSLRGTAEQYF
>TRBV12-3/TRBV12-4|TRBJ2-7
CASSFSGDHEQYF
>TRBV2|TRBJ2-7
CASTNAGEKYEQYF
>TRBV27|TRBJ1-1
CASSSFSSATRGDTEAFF
>TRBV7-7|TRBJ2-7
CASSPDMDSLYEQYF
>TRBV19|TRBJ1-1
CASRHSRGGWDTEAFF
>TRBV7-7|TRBJ2-2
CASSPPGQAGTGELFF
>TRBV14|TRBJ2-3
CASSPFQEARADTQYF
>TRBV6-5|TRBJ1-1
CASRTGGWTEAFF
>TRBV15|TRBJ2-2
CATSSLVGELFF
>TRBV19|TRBJ1-2
CASSIDLWEGHNYGYTF
>TRBV6-4|TRBJ2-5
CASNPGQVVSKTQYF
>TRBV19|TRBJ2-5
CASSAKGLAGETQYF
>TRBV7-6|TRBJ1-1
CASSPGSRGLHTEAFF
>TRBV11-3|TRBJ2-1
CASSNLAGEQFF
>TRBV5-1|TRBJ2-3
CASAELDTQYF
>TRBV9|TRBJ1-3
CASSVAGTGGGGNTIYF
>TRBV25-1|TRBJ1-3
CATGTGISGNTIYF
>TRBV5-4|TRBJ1-3
CASSAREGLSGNTIYF
>TRBV19|TRBJ2-1
CASSSSGSGGIEQFF
>TRBV5-6|TRBJ2-5
CASSLGTGLVGETQYF
>TRBV5-4|TRBJ2-7
CASSLEGPRDEQYF
>TRBV9|TRBJ2-1
CASSVGGGQNNEQFF
>TRBV24-1|TRBJ2-4
CATSGGGPGIQYF
>TRBV7-6|TRBJ2-1
CASSSGFSSHNEQFF
>TRBV28|TRBJ1-1
CASNGVTEAFF
>TRBV6-6|TRBJ1-6
CASSYRAGRNSPLHF
>TRBV6-5|TRBJ1-2
CASSTDGRGNYGYTF
>TRBV19|TRBJ2-6
CASRDSSGANVLTF
>TRBV6-2/TRBV6-3|TRBJ1-5
CASSYSASRGPYQPQHF
>TRBV5-1|TRBJ1-1
CASSQGALVPEAFF
>TRBV10-3|TRBJ1-5
CAISLTASNQPQHF
>TRBV18|TRBJ2-6
CASSPSAGSGANVLTF
>TRBV6-6|TRBJ1-2
CASSLRQGLGYGYTF
>TRBV11-3|TRBJ2-2
CASSSFSTAGELFF
>TRBV27|TRBJ2-3
CASSTRQGALGDTQYF
>TRBV19|TRBJ2-1
CASSIRPGGTSIHEQFF
>TRBV7-2|TRBJ1-2
CASSLDRAFGYTF